This passage covers 22 T cell receptor beta chains from one sample sequenced in a study of radiation and T cells in renal cell carcinoma. The time point: blood 2 weeks post-SBRT. As to treatment: 15 Gy SBRT to primary tumor, nephrectomy 4 weeks later. Sequenced by immunoSEQ multiplex PCR; TCRdb stores in-frame clones only, minus some. The sample lists tens of thousands of clones; about 86% were seen once. The material was blood, obtained from a patient whose treatment included radiotherapy and nephrectomy. All receptors come from a woman between 45 and 60 years old with renal cell carcinoma.

The J gene is TRBJ1-4, the V gene TRBV10-3; possible D gene TRBD1, 5 bases. From germline, CDR1 is ENHRY and CDR2 SYGVKD. The V and J ends lost 3 bases and 0 bases respectively, with 11 bases between them. There are 16 residues in the CDR3. CDR3 residues: CAISDRQFATNEKLFF. DNA for the CDR3: TGTGCCATCAGTGACCGACAGTTTGCAACTAATGAAAAACTGTTTTTT.

The chain links TRBV5-5 to TRBJ1-2; 10 nucleotides align to TRBD1. This CDR3 comprises 14 residues. CDR1 is SGHKS and CDR2 is YYEKEE in the germline V gene (reference sequence). V gave up 5 bases and J gave up 2 bases; unmatched junction bases: 3. As DNA, the CDR3 is TGTGCCAGCAGTTGGGGACAGGGGAACTATGGCTACACCTTC. As protein: CASSWGQGNYGYTF.

CDR3 protein: CASSRSWYEQYF. In DNA form, the CDR3 reads TGTGCCAGCAGTCGTTCCTGGTACGAGCAGTACTTC. This sequence joins TRBV25-1 and TRBJ2-7; D call uncertain. V was trimmed by 5 bases and J by 4 bases, leaving 9 bases between them. This CDR3 comprises 12 residues. Germline loops: CDR1 MGHDK, CDR2 SYGVNS.

The V gene is TRBV5-6, the J gene TRBJ2-1; 12 bases map to TRBD2. CDR3 size: 16 residues. Germline CDR1 reads SGHDT; CDR2 reads YYEEEE. The V and J ends lost 4 bases and 8 bases, in that order; junction bases with no gene match: 10. The CDR3 spells CASSSDLAGGLDEQFF. In DNA form, the CDR3 reads TGTGCCAGCAGCAGCGATCTAGCGGGGGGGCTGGATGAGCAGTTCTTC.

The chain recombines TRBV19 with TRBJ2-2, with TRBD1 matching 7 bases. Germline V CDR1 and CDR2: LNHDA, SQIVND (reference sequence). J lost 3 bases, V lost 6 bases, and 7 bases had no gene match. The CDR3 extends over 15 amino acids. The CDR3 sequence is CASRGDRGYTGELFF. CDR3 DNA: TGTGCCAGTAGGGGGGACAGAGGGTACACCGGGGAGCTGTTTTTT. The full variable domain, its missing parts supplied by reference TRBV19 and TRBJ2-2, is DGGITQSPKYLFRKEGQNVTLSCEQNLNHDAMYWYRQDPGQGLRLIYYSQIVNDFQKGDIAEGYSVSREKKESFPLTVTSAQKNPTAFYLCASRGDRGYTGELFFGEGSRLTVL.

This clone was detected only once. The chain is built from TRBV7-9 and TRBJ2-1; D is unclear. With 5 bases removed from V and 4 bases from J, the gap between germline ends came to 6 bases. Germline CDR1 SEHNR, CDR2 FQNEAQ (reference sequence). The CDR3 has 12 residues. CDR3 amino acids: CASSRDYNEQFF. In DNA, the CDR3 is TGTGCCAGCAGCCGCGATTACAATGAGCAGTTCTTC.

The genes are TRBV7-8 and TRBJ2-2; 7 bases are a match to TRBD2. The CDR3 length is 15 residues. Germline CDR1 is SGHVS and CDR2 is FQNEAQ. V lost 6 bases and J lost 0; bases outside the gene matches: 4. The CDR3 coding sequence is TGTGCCAGCAGTTCGGGGGGAACGAACACCGGGGAGCTGTTTTTT. Translation: CASSSGGTNTGELFF.

The rearrangement uses TRBV19 and TRBJ1-4; D call uncertain. The CDR3 contains 15 residues. Germline values: CDR1 LNHDA, CDR2 SQIVND (reference sequence). V lost 5 bases and J 1 base, leaving 11 bases between the germline ends. CDR3 sequence reads: CASSSRRGTNEKLFF. The CDR3 DNA sequence: TGTGCCAGTAGTTCCAGGAGAGGAACTAATGAAAAACTGTTTTTT.

J is TRBJ2-7 and V is TRBV19, with 7 positions matching TRBD2. V lost 6 bases, J lost 6 bases, and 5 bases stayed unmatched. The CDR3 sequence is 12 residues long. CDR1 and CDR2 from the germline V gene are LNHDA and SQIVND (reference sequence). In nucleotides, the CDR3 is TGTGCCAGTAGCCCGCGCGGGGGCGAGCAGTACTTC. Translation: CASSPRGGEQYF. Drawing the rest from reference TRBV19 and TRBJ2-7, the complete variable domain is DGGITQSPKYLFRKEGQNVTLSCEQNLNHDAMYWYRQDPGQGLRLIYYSQIVNDFQKGDIAEGYSVSREKKESFPLTVTSAQKNPTAFYLCASSPRGGEQYFGPGTRLTVT.

The chain joins TRBV19 to TRBJ1-5; tentatively, D is TRBD1 (5 bases). Trimming stripped 6 bases from V and 5 bases from J, with 8 bases between. Germline V CDR1 and CDR2: LNHDA, SQIVND (reference sequence). The CDR3 runs to 12 residues. The CDR3: CASRWGDQPQHF. The DNA for the CDR3 is TGTGCCAGTAGATGGGGCGATCAGCCCCAGCATTTT.

V gene TRBV28 combines with J gene TRBJ1-1; D gene unclear. CDR1 is MDHEN and CDR2 is SYDVKM in the germline V gene. V shed 7 bases and J shed 1 base, with 10 bases lying between them. This CDR3 has 13 amino acids. CDR3 protein: CASTNPANTEAFF. The CDR3 DNA follows: TGTGCCAGCACTAACCCGGCGAACACTGAAGCTTTCTTT.

This rearrangement joins TRBV19 to TRBJ2-3; D is possibly TRBD2 (6 bases). V lost 4 bases to trimming and J lost 4 bases, with 12 bases between them. Germline V gene sequence: CDR1 LNHDA, CDR2 SQIVND (reference sequence). CDR3 length: 14 amino acids. The CDR3 DNA reads TGTGCCAGTAGTACAGGGTGGGGGGCAGATACGCAGTATTTT. This gives the protein CASSTGWGADTQYF. Variable domain in full (rest from reference TRBV19 and TRBJ2-3): DGGITQSPKYLFRKEGQNVTLSCEQNLNHDAMYWYRQDPGQGLRLIYYSQIVNDFQKGDIAEGYSVSREKKESFPLTVTSAQKNPTAFYLCASSTGWGADTQYFGPGTRLTVL.

The chain combines TRBV2 with TRBJ2-3; D uncertain. This CDR3 comprises 14 residues. V shed 3 bases and J shed 0 bases, with 7 bases lying between them. Germline V CDR1 and CDR2: SNHLY, FYNNEI. As DNA, the CDR3 is TGTGCCAGCAGTGAGACGGGTAGCACAGATACGCAGTATTTT. Residues: CASSETGSTDTQYF.

This chain links TRBV11-2 with TRBJ2-7; D is unresolved. This CDR3 contains 14 residues. Germline CDR1 SGHAT, CDR2 FQNNGV. V lost 0 bases, J lost 2 bases, and 8 bases lay in between. CDR3 region: CASSLEDRTYEQYF. The CDR3 DNA sequence: TGTGCCAGCAGCTTAGAGGACCGAACCTACGAGCAGTACTTC.

J is TRBJ2-3 and V is TRBV7-9; TRBD2 matches 8 bases. The CDR3 runs to 18 residues. Germline values: CDR1 SEHNR, CDR2 FQNEAQ (reference sequence). V was clipped by 5 bases and J by 3 bases; unmatched bases: 16. DNA for the CDR3: TGTGCCAGCAGCCGTTCGTCGGGAGGGCCGAAGAGGACAGATACGCAGTATTTT. It yields the protein CASSRSSGGPKRTDTQYF.

This chain links TRBV6-1 with TRBJ1-6; D gene uncertain. CDR3 length equals 13 residues. Germline assignment: CDR1 MNHNS and CDR2 SASEGT. The CDR3 reads CALGREDNSPLHF. CDR3 in DNA: TGTGCTTTAGGAAGGGAAGATAATTCACCCCTCCACTTT.

The rearrangement uses TRBV28 and TRBJ1-1; a possible D gene is TRBD1 (5 bases). This CDR3 has 16 amino acids. The germline V gene has CDR1 MDHEN and CDR2 SYDVKM. Trimming took 5 bases from V and 5 from J, leaving 21 bases between them. The CDR3 nucleotides are TGTGCCAGCAGTCACCCTTCGCCCAGGGTAAAGACTGAAGCTTTCTTT. Translation gives CASSHPSPRVKTEAFF.

The chain recombines TRBV9 with TRBJ1-2; TRBD1 matches at 11 bases. V shed 3 bases, J shed 4 bases, and the junction held 2 bases outside the gene matches. The CDR3 spans 14 residues. CDR1 and CDR2 (germline): SGDLS, YYNGEE. This CDR3 is CASSDGTGGYGYTF. DNA of the CDR3: TGTGCCAGCAGCGATGGGACAGGGGGCTATGGCTACACCTTC.

V and J are TRBV9 and TRBJ1-6, with 11 bases matching TRBD1. The CDR3 runs to 15 residues. The V segment lost 3 bases and the J segment 10 bases; nucleotides outside the gene matches: 6. Germline-derived CDR1 and CDR2 are SGDLS and YYNGEE. The CDR3 sequence is CASSAGQGVRSPLHF. The CDR3 DNA reads TGTGCCAGCAGCGCGGGACAGGGGGTTAGATCACCCCTCCACTTT.

The chain has TRBV19 and TRBJ2-3; maybe TRBD1 (6 bases). Germline V lookup: CDR1 LNHDA, CDR2 SQIVND (reference sequence). Trimming stripped 9 bases from V and 3 bases from J, with 22 bases between. This CDR3 has 16 residues. For the CDR3, the DNA is TGTGCCAGCGAAACAGGGAGTGCCCTTGGAACAGATACGCAGTATTTT. Encoded protein: CASETGSALGTDTQYF.

CDR3 sequence reads: CASSPFPSPYGYTF. DNA for the CDR3: TGTGCCAGCAGTCCTTTCCCGTCCCCCTATGGCTACACCTTC. The V and J genes are TRBV6-1 and TRBJ1-2; D gene unclear. Germline CDR1 is MNHNS and CDR2 is SASEGT. The CDR3 sequence is 14 residues long. The germline V and J ends were trimmed by 5 bases and 4 bases, with 14 bases remaining between them.

The chain carries TRBV5-6 and TRBJ2-5, with 9 bases aligning to TRBD1. V shed 5 bases, J shed 4 bases, and the junction held 6 bases outside the gene matches. CDR1 is SGHDT and CDR2 is YYEEEE in the germline V gene. CDR3 length: 14 residues. The CDR3 protein is CASSQTGGSETQYF. The CDR3 nucleotides read TGTGCCAGCAGTCAAACAGGGGGCTCAGAGACCCAGTACTTC.